The 14 T cell receptor beta chains in this list originate from one sample, sequenced in a study of T cells in Graves' hyperthyroidism and ophthalmopathy. What was amplified from RNA transcripts were TCR beta CDR3 regions. An initial round of RT-PCR targeting the TCR CDR3 relied on the HTBI primer set. TCRdb itself ran the multiplex PCR reads through MiXCR, one entry per CDR3 protein. The data show fewer than 650,000 distinct CDR3 sequences, 12% to 15% seen once. The sequenced sample consisted of blood. The receptors were sampled from a woman aged 40 to 50 with Graves' hyperthyroidism.

This clonotype has ten or more counts. V usage is TRBV3-1 and J usage is TRBJ2-1; D is possibly TRBD1 or TRBD2 (6 bases each). Germline CDR1 LGHDT, CDR2 YNNKEL (reference sequence). This CDR3 contains 16 residues. V was pared by 0 bases and J by 6 bases, with 15 bases between. Here the CDR3 reads CASSQDLARGGNEQFF. CDR3 nucleotides: TGTGCCAGCAGCCAAGATCTGGCCAGGGGAGGCAATGAGCAGTTCTTC.

The V call is TRBV10-3, the J call TRBJ2-7, with TRBD2 as a possible D gene (6 bases). Trimming left V 6 bases short and J 1 base short, with 13 bases between. The V gene's germline CDR1 is ENHRY and CDR2 SYGVKD. The CDR3 totals 14 residues. CDR3 region: CAIRDTGGSYEQYF. In nucleotides, the CDR3 is TGTGCCATCAGGGACACTGGAGGGTCCTACGAGCAGTACTTC.

This clonotype was detected ten times or more. This sequence joins TRBV4-1 and TRBJ1-2; maybe TRBD1 (5 bases). The V gene lost 1 base and the J gene lost 7 bases, with 16 bases spanning the gap. There are 15 residues in the CDR3. In germline, CDR1 is MGHRA, CDR2 YSYEKL. The DNA of the CDR3 is TGCGCCAGCAGCCAAGTGGGCGCCGGGGGTACTGGCTACACCTTC. Translating gives CASSQVGAGGTGYTF.

In this sample, this clonotype turned up a few times. The rearrangement links TRBV28 to TRBJ1-4, with D unclear. With 2 bases removed from V and 7 bases from J, the gap between germline ends came to 5 bases. There are 12 residues in the CDR3. Germline CDR1 is MDHEN and CDR2 is SYDVKM. The DNA of the CDR3 is TGTGCCAGCAGTTTAGGGAGTGAAAAACTGTTTTTT. As protein: CASSLGSEKLFF.

This clonotype came up many times. The chain couples TRBV30 to TRBJ1-2, with TRBD1 identical over 10 bases. Germline-derived CDR1 and CDR2 are GTSNPN and SVGIG (reference sequence). The CDR3 has 13 amino acids. Unmatched junction bases numbered 3, after V lost 0 bases and J lost 8 bases. CDR3 nucleotide sequence: TGTGCCTGGAGTGTCGACAGGGGGCTCGGCTACACCTTC. As protein: CAWSVDRGLGYTF.

The genes are TRBV5-5 and TRBJ2-1; no clear D. This CDR3 spans 17 amino acids. The germline V gene has CDR1 SGHKS and CDR2 YYEKEE (reference sequence). The V end lost 3 bases, the J end lost 5 bases, and 21 bases lay between the germline ends. CDR3 region: CASSSLSTRWGNNEQFF. The CDR3 DNA follows: TGTGCCAGCAGCTCCCTCTCCACCAGGTGGGGAAACAATGAGCAGTTCTTC.

The sample holds a few counts of this clonotype. This sequence joins TRBV20-1 and TRBJ2-7; D is perhaps TRBD1 (5 bases). CDR1 DFQATT and CDR2 SNEGSKA come from the germline V gene (reference sequence). V shed 7 bases and J shed 5 bases, with 15 bases lying between them. There are 12 residues in the CDR3. The CDR3 region has the DNA TGCAGTGGGAACACGGACATCCACGAGCAGTACTTC. As protein: CSGNTDIHEQYF.

This clonotype was observed a handful of times. The chain is built from TRBV29-1 and TRBJ2-3; TRBD2 matches at 16 bases. The length of the CDR3 is 19 residues. Germline loops: CDR1 SQVTM, CDR2 ANQGSEA. The CDR3 loop reads CNVPRDRGTSGRAGDTQYF. Here the CDR3 DNA reads TGCAACGTCCCTCGGGACAGGGGGACTAGCGGGAGGGCCGGAGATACGCAGTATTTT.

The chain couples TRBV20-1 to TRBJ2-7; no clear D gene. The CDR3 is 14 amino acids. The germline gives CDR1 DFQATT, CDR2 SNEGSKA (reference sequence). Trimming pared 3 bases from V and 0 bases from J, leaving 12 bases between. For the CDR3, the DNA is TGCAGTGCTAGTTCGCCTTGGGGCTCCTACGAGCAGTACTTC. Translation: CSASSPWGSYEQYF.

This clonotype was picked up many times. The chain combines TRBV28 with TRBJ1-2, with 9 bases identical to TRBD1. CDR1 is MDHEN and CDR2 is SYDVKM in the germline V gene. This CDR3 region has 17 residues. The ends lost 6 bases at V and 0 bases at J; junction bases unmatched: 11. CDR3 sequence reads: CASRARDRDPTNYGYTF. The CDR3 DNA sequence: TGTGCCAGCAGGGCCAGGGACAGGGACCCTACTAACTATGGCTACACCTTC.

This clonotype has a count of ten or more. J is TRBJ1-2 and V is TRBV12-3 or TRBV12-4, with TRBD1 matching 7 bases. V lost 4 bases, J lost 7 bases, and 6 bases stayed unmatched. The CDR3 is 13 amino acids. Here the CDR3 DNA reads TGTGCCAGCAGTTCCACAGGGGAGATTGGCTACACCTTC. Protein sequence: CASSSTGEIGYTF.

This clonotype was counted many times. V usage is TRBV28 and J usage is TRBJ2-1, with D possibly matching TRBD2 (6 bases). V was shortened by 7 bases and J by 2 bases, with 18 bases between the two germline ends. Germline lookup yields CDR1 MDHEN and CDR2 SYDVKM. The length of the CDR3 is 16 residues. CDR3: CASNRHAGGPYNEQFF. DNA of the CDR3: TGTGCCAGCAACAGACACGCCGGGGGACCCTACAATGAGCAGTTCTTC.

The rearrangement joins TRBV28 to TRBJ2-1, with TRBD2 identical over 9 bases. V was clipped by 4 bases and J by 0 bases; unmatched bases: 13. There are 19 residues in the CDR3. Germline V gives CDR1 MDHEN, CDR2 SYDVKM. CDR3 sequence: CASSSPASGRTSSYNEQFF. In DNA form, the CDR3 reads TGTGCCAGCAGTTCCCCGGCGAGCGGGAGGACTAGCTCCTACAATGAGCAGTTCTTC.

The gene calls are TRBV5-8 and TRBJ2-3; 10 positions match TRBD1. Germline loops: CDR1 SGHTS, CDR2 YDEGEE. CDR3 length: 14 amino acids. V was pared by 6 bases and J by 4 bases, with 5 bases of the junction left unmatched. The CDR3 here is CASIPGQGSDTQYF. The CDR3 DNA reads TGTGCCAGCATCCCGGGACAGGGGTCAGATACGCAGTATTTT.